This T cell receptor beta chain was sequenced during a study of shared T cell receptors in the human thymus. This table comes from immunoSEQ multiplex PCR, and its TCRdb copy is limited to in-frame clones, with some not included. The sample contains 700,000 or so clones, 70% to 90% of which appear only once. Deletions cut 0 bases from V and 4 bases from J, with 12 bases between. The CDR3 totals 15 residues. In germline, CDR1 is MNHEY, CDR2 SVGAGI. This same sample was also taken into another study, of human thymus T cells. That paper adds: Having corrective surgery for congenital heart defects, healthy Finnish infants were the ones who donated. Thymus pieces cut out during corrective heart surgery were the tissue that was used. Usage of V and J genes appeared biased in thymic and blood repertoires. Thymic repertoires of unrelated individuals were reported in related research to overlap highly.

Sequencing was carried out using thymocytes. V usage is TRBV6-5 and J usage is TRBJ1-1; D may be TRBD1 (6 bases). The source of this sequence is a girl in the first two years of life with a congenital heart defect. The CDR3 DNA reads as TGTGCCAGCAGTTACTCTGGGGGCGAGGGCACTGAAGCTTTCTTT. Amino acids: CASSYSGGEGTEAFF.